This T cell receptor beta chain was recovered during a study of molecular identifiers for immune sequencing clone quantification. This clonotype occurred once. This may arise from a read error, as a much more abundant clone is one base away. TCRdb re-analysed the PCR reads in MiXCR, keeping a single row per CDR3 protein. Here the sample spans about 510,000 distinct CDR3 sequences, over 20% being singletons. Germline V lookup: CDR1 SGHAT, CDR2 FQNNGV. This CDR3 is built from 17 residues. The rearrangement links TRBV11-2 to TRBJ2-1; a weak D match, TRBD2 (6 bases). Sample: naive CD8+ T cells from blood, with Jurkat cell RNA spiked in. Noted subset: FACS-sorted CD8+CD4-CCR7+CD45RA+ naive T cells. This TCR was recovered from a human donor in good health. Some libraries in this study had Jurkat cell RNA spiked in. Written as DNA, the CDR3 is TGTGCCAGCAGCCACCCTCTAGCGATAAGCTCCTACGATGAGCAGTTCTTC. Its translation is CASSHPLAISSYDEQFF.